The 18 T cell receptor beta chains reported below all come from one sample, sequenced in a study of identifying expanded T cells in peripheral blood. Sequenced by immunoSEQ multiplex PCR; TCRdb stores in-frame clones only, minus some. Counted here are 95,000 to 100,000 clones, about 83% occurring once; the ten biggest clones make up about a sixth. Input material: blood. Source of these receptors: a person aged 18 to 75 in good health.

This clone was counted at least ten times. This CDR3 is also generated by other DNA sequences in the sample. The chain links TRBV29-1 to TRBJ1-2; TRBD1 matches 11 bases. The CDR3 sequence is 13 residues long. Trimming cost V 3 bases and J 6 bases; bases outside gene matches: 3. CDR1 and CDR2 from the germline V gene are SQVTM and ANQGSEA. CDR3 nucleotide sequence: TGCAGCGTTGAGGGGGGACAGGGGGATGGCTACACCTTC. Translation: CSVEGGQGDGYTF.

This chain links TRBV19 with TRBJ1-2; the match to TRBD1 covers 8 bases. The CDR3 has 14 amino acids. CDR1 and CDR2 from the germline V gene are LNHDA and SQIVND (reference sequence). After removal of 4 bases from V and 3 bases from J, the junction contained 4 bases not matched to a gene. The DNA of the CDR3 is TGTGCCAGTAGTAAGCAGACAGGGGACTATGGCTACACCTTC. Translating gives CASSKQTGDYGYTF.

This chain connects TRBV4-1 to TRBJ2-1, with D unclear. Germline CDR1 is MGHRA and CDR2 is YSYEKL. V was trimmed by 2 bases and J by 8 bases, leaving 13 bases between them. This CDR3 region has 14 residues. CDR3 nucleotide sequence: TGCGCCAGCAGCCAAACACGAATGGACGATGAGCAGTTCTTC. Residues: CASSQTRMDDEQFF.

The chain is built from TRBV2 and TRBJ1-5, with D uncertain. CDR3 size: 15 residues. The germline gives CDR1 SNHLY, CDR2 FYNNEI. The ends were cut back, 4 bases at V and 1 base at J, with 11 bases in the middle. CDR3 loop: CASSAQLESNQPQHF. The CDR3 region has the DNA TGTGCCAGCAGTGCTCAGCTGGAAAGCAATCAGCCCCAGCATTTT.

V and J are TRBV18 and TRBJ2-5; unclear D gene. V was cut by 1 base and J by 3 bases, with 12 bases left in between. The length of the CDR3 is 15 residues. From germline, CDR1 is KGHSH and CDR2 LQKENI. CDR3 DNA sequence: TGTGCCAGCTCACCACAGGAGACAATCGAAGAGACCCAGTACTTC. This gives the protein CASSPQETIEETQYF.

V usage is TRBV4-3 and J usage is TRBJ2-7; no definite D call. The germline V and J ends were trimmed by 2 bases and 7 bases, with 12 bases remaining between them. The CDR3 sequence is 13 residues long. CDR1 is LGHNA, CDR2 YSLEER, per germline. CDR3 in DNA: TGCGCCAGCAGCCAAAGTGCTCACATTGAGCAGTACTTC. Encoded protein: CASSQSAHIEQYF.

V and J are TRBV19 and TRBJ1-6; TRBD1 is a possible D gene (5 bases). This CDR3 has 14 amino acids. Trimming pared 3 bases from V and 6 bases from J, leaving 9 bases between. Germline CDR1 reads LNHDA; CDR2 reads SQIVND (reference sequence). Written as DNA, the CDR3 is TGTGCCAGTAGTATCGGACAACTTAATTCACCCCTCCACTTT. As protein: CASSIGQLNSPLHF.

The CDR3: CASRRTDDRVKGYTF. The CDR3 nucleotides read TGTGCCAGCAGGCGAACCGATGACAGGGTTAAAGGCTACACCTTC. The chain has TRBV7-9 and TRBJ1-2; 7 bases agree with TRBD1. Per germline, CDR1 SEHNR and CDR2 FQNEAQ (reference sequence). The V gene end was trimmed by 6 bases and the J gene end by 8 bases; junction bases not matched to a gene: 15. This CDR3 contains 15 residues.

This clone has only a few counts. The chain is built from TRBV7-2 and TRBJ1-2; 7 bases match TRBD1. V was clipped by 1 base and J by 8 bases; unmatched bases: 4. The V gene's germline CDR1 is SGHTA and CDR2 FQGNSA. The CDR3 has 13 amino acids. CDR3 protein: CASSLGQGGGYTF. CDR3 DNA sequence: TGTGCCAGCAGCTTAGGACAGGGTGGAGGCTACACCTTC.

The CDR3 sequence is CASSQDRDRAKVPLQETQYF. CDR3 bases: TGTGCCAGCAGCCAAGATCGGGACCGGGCCAAAGTTCCCCTCCAAGAGACCCAGTACTTC. The chain is built from TRBV14 and TRBJ2-5, with D perhaps assigned TRBD1 or TRBD2 (5 bases each). The V gene's germline CDR1 is SGHDN and CDR2 FVKESK. The CDR3 is 20 residues long. V shed 0 bases and J shed 1 base, with 24 bases lying between them.

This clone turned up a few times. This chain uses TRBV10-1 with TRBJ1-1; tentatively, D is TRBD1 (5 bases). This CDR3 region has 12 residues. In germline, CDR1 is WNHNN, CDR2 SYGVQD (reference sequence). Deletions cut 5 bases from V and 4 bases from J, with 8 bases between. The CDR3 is CASSWDGTEAFF. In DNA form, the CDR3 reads TGCGCCAGCAGTTGGGACGGCACTGAAGCTTTCTTT.

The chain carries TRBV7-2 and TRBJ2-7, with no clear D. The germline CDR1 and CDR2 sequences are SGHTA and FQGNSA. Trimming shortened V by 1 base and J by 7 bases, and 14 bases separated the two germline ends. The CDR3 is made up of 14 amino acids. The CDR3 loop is CASSLEGWTGEQYF. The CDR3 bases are TGTGCCAGCAGCTTAGAAGGGTGGACGGGTGAGCAGTACTTC.

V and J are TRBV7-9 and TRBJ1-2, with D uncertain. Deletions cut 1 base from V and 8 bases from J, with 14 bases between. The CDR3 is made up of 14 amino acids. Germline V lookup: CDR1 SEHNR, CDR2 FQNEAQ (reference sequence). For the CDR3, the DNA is TGTGCCAGCAGCTTAGATTTGAGGGTTGAAGGCTACACCTTC. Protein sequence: CASSLDLRVEGYTF.

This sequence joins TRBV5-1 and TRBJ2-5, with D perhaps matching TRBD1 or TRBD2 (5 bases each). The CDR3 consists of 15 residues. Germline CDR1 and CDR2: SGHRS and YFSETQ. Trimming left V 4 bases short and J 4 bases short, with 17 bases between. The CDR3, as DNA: TGCGCCAGCAGCATTAGTGGGACCCCAACAGAGACCCAGTACTTC. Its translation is CASSISGTPTETQYF.

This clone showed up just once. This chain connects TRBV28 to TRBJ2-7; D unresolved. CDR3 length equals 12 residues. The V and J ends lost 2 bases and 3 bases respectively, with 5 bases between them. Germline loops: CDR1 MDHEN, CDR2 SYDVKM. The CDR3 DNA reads TGTGCCAGCAGTTTAGGCGGCTACGAGCAGTACTTC. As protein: CASSLGGYEQYF.

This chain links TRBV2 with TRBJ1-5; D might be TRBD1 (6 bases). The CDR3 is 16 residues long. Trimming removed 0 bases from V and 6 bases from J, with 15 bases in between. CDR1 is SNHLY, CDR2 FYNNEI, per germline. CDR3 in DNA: TGTGCCAGCAGTGAAGCGGGCAGGGGCCCGAGTCAGCCCCAGCATTTT. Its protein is CASSEAGRGPSQPQHF.

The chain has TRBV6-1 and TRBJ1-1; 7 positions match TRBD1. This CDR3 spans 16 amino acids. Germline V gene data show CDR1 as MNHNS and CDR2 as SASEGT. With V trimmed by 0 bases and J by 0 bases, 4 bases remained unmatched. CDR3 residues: CASSEAMTGMNTEAFF. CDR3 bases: TGTGCCAGCAGTGAAGCGATGACAGGGATGAACACTGAAGCTTTCTTT.

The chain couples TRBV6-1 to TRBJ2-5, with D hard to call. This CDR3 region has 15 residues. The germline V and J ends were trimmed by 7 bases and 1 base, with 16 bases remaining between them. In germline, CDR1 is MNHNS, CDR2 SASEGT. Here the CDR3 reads CASNLPIMAQETQYF. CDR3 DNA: TGTGCCAGCAATCTGCCTATAATGGCCCAAGAGACCCAGTACTTC.